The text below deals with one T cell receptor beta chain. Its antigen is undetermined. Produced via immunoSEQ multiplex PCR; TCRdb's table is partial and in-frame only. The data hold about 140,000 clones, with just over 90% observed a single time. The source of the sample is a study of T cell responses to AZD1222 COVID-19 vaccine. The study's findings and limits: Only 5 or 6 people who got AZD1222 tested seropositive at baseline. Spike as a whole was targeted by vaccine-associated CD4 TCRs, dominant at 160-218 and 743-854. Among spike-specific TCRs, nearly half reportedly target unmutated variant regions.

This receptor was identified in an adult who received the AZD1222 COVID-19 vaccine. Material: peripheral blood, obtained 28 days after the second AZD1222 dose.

The chain's CDR3 is CASSPGTVGVQPQHF. The CDR3 DNA is TGTGCCAGCAGCCCCGGGACGGTGGGTGTTCAGCCCCAGCATTTT. The J gene is TRBJ1-5, the V gene TRBV3-1 (or the pseudogene TRBV3-2); a possible D gene is TRBD1 (5 bases). V was pared by 4 bases and J by 6 bases, with 16 bases between. Germline-derived CDR1 and CDR2 are LGHDT and YNNKEL (reference sequence). This CDR3 spans 15 amino acids.